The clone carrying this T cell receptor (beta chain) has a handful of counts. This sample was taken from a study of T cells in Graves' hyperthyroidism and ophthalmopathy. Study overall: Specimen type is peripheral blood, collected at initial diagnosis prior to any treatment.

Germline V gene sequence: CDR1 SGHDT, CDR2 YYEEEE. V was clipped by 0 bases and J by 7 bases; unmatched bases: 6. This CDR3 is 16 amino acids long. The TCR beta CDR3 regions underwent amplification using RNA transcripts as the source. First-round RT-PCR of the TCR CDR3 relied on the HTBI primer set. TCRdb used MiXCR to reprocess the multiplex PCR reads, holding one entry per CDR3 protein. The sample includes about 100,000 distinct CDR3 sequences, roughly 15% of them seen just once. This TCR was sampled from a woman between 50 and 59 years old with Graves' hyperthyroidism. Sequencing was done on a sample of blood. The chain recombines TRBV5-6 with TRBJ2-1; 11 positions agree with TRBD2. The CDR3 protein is CASSLVPLAGGNEQFF. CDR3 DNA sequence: TGTGCCAGCAGCTTGGTCCCCCTAGCGGGAGGTAATGAGCAGTTCTTC.